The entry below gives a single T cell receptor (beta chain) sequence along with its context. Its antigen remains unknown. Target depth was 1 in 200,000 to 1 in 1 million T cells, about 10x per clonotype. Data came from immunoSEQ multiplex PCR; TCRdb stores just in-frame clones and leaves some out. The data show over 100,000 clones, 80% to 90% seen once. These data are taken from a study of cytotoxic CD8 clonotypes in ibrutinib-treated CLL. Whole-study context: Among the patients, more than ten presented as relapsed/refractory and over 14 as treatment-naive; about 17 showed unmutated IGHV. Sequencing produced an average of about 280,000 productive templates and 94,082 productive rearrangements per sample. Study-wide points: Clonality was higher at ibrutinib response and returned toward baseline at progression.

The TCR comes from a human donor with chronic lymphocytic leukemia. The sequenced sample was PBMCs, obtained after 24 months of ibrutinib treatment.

The CDR3 DNA follows: TGTGCCAGCAGCCCCCGGCAGCCCTCTGGAAACACCATATATTTT. This translates into CASSPRQPSGNTIYF. The V gene is TRBV7-2, the J gene TRBJ1-3, with D hard to call. V lost 5 bases, J lost 0 bases, and 11 bases lay in between. Per the germline V gene, CDR1 is SGHTA and CDR2 is FQGNSA. The CDR3 contains 15 residues.